This paragraph reports one T cell receptor (beta chain). This clonotype appeared many times. Its antigen has not been determined. Base quality data are lacking; no much larger clone is found one base away. This specimen's time point label, interpreted: persistent/refractory GD, antithyroid drugs over 5 years with positive TRAb. For both TCR sequencing and RNA sequencing, RNA was extracted from PBMCs in TRIzol. Graves' disease was diagnosed according to American Thyroid Association guidelines. Recruitment of patients was carried out at an endocrinology department in Xi'an, China. Each patient gave 9 to 10 milliliters of peripheral blood, collected in an EDTA anticoagulant tube. PBMCs were isolated by Ficoll Paque Plus density gradient separation without further T cell sorting. An Agilent 2100 Bioanalyzer and agarose gel were used to assess RNA quality, and a NanoDrop 2000 was used to measure RNA concentration.

This record belongs to a study of regulatory T cells in long-lasting Graves disease (dated by TCRdb to the early 2020s). Notes on the research overall: To count as having persistent Graves' disease, a patient had to have received antithyroid drug treatment for over 5 years with TSH receptor autoantibodies remaining persistently positive. Persistent Graves' disease patients were compared with newly diagnosed Graves' disease patients by peripheral blood TCR sequencing and RNA sequencing. The study took place in China and was registered as a clinical trial. A total of 33 samples underwent TCR sequencing, from around 13 patients with persistent Graves' disease and 20 or so patients with newly diagnosed Graves' disease. Antithyroid drugs had been taken for approximately 10 years on average by persistent Graves' disease patients in the clinical cohort. What the authors observed across the whole study: Persistent disease showed preferential use of TRBV28, TRBJ1-2 and TRBJ2-5, whereas newly diagnosed disease favored TRBV20-1 and TRBJ2-1. Compared with newly diagnosed patients, persistent Graves' disease patients had lower TCR Shannon entropy and fewer highly expanded clones, which suggests clonal expansion. Peripheral blood alone was examined, since thyroid tissue, which constituted the primary lesion, could not be accessed. More public clonotypes were shared among persistent patients (roughly 2,700) than among newly diagnosed patients (966). The small sample size was acknowledged by the authors as a limitation that may reduce accuracy. Sequencing and analysis were restricted to the TCR beta chain.

The library was generated by multiplex PCR. The instrument given in TCRdb is Illumina HiSeq 4000. CDR3 regions were amplified by Arm-PCR with iRepertoire HTBI primers to construct TCR beta libraries. Before sequencing, the PCR products went through gel purification. The original pipeline was this. Across samples, around 58 TRBV and 14 TRBJ segments were identified and used for gene usage analysis of CDR3 amino acid clonotypes. Filtered high-quality paired reads were merged into contigs using COPE and FqMerger. Contigs were aligned with BLAST to IMGT TRBV, TRBD and TRBJ reference genes, and CDR3 was defined per IMGT. Clonotypes above 0.1% frequency were classified as highly expanded clones. Shannon entropy was used to measure repertoire diversity, and the Gini coefficient was used to measure V-J evenness. A clonotype was considered public if more than one individual shared it. Clones were called with MiXCR by TCRdb after fastp trimmed the public reads at Q25, and only in-frame beta chains were retained. CDR3 protein sequences are deduplicated, and each keeps its most common genes and DNA. These V and J calls derive from TCRdb rather than the authors' analysis. This sample holds roughly 470,000 distinct CDR3 sequences; around 21% were observed only once. The top ten constitute approximately 7.8% of the sample.

Its CDR3 holds 11 amino acids, cysteine through phenylalanine. Just CDR3 DNA is preserved here, 33 bases in frame from base 1. CDR1 and CDR2, looked up from the germline V gene (reference sequence), are DFQATT and SNEGSKA. V ends up 6 bases short and J 6 bases short, with an unmatched junction base count of 3. Recombination linked TRBV20-1 to TRBJ2-5, with 8 junctional bases fitting TRBD1. The sequencing used peripheral blood mononuclear cells (PBMCs), collected when the disease was refractory, from a patient treated with antithyroid drugs. This sequence was found in a female donor with Graves disease. Here the CDR3 is given as CSAVRGQTQYF. The bases are TGCAGTGCGGTCAGGGGGCAGACCCAGTACTTC.